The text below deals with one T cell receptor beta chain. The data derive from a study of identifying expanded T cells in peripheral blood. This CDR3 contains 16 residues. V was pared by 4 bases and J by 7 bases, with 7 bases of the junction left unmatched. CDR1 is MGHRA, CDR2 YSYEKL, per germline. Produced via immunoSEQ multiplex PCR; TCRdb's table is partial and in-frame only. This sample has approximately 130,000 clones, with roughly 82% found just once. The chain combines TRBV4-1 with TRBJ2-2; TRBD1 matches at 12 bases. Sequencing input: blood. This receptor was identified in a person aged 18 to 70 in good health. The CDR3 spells CASSPGGTGGVGELFF. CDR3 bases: TGCGCCAGCAGCCCCGGTGGGACAGGGGGCGTCGGGGAGCTGTTTTTT.